A single sample gave rise to the 16 T cell receptor beta chains below, sequenced in a study of T-cell memory formation after mild COVID-19. TCRdb reprocessed the 5' RACE reads with MiXCR, giving one entry per CDR3 protein. The sample lists about 120,000 distinct CDR3 sequences, around a fifth occurring once. The sample comprised PBMCs or a T cell subset sorted from them (not recorded which). Every receptor here comes from a man in his late teens or twenties who had mild COVID-19 (a few samples of this study predate the infection). Cell type and time point are not known.

The rearrangement links TRBV20-1 to TRBJ1-4; D perhaps matches TRBD1 (5 bases). The ends were cut back, 6 bases at V and 8 bases at J, with 16 bases in the middle. The CDR3 is 13 amino acids. The germline gives CDR1 DFQATT, CDR2 SNEGSKA (reference sequence). Here the CDR3 reads CSATRGFREKLFF. For the CDR3, the DNA is TGCAGTGCCACACGGGGGTTCCGAGAAAAACTGTTTTTT.

This clonotype came up a few times. CDR3 region: CASQTDTQYF. The CDR3 bases are TGTGCCAGCCAGACGGATACGCAGTATTTT. The rearrangement joins TRBV7-9 to TRBJ2-3; D gene unclear. This CDR3 comprises 10 residues. V dropped 8 bases and J dropped 6 bases, with 6 bases sitting between them. Per germline, CDR1 SEHNR and CDR2 FQNEAQ (reference sequence).

The rearrangement links TRBV4-1 to TRBJ1-5, with D possibly TRBD1 on 6 matching bases. This CDR3 is built from 15 residues. V was clipped by 3 bases and J by 2 bases, with 11 bases between them. Germline CDR1 and CDR2: MGHRA and YSYEKL. CDR3 bases: TGCGCCAGCAGCCACCAACAGGGAGGCAATCAGCCCCAGCATTTT. It is translated as CASSHQQGGNQPQHF.

The chain has TRBV29-1 and TRBJ1-1; TRBD1 matches 11 bases. Germline V lookup: CDR1 SQVTM, CDR2 ANQGSEA. This CDR3 contains 18 residues. V dropped 0 bases and J dropped 4; count of bases not matched to a gene: 13. The CDR3 DNA sequence: TGCAGCGTTGAAGAAGCGCCCGGGACAGGGGGAGTGGGCACTGAAGCTTTCTTT. Translated, it gives CSVEEAPGTGGVGTEAFF. The complete variable domain, with remaining parts taken from reference TRBV29-1 and TRBJ1-1, reads SAVISQKPSRDICQRGTSLTIQCQVDSQVTMMFWYRQQPGQSLTLIATANQGSEATYESGFVIDKFPISRPNLTFSTLTVSNMSPEDSSIYLCSVEEAPGTGGVGTEAFFGQGTRLTVV.

This sequence joins TRBV6-2 or TRBV6-3 and TRBJ2-3; D not resolved. This CDR3 is 14 amino acids long. The germline V gene encodes CDR1 MNHEY and CDR2 SVGEGT. With 7 bases removed from V and 6 bases from J, the gap between germline ends came to 17 bases. The CDR3 DNA reads TGTGCCAGCATCTCGGGCACAATCCTGGATACGCAGTATTTT. Protein product: CASISGTILDTQYF.

V and J are TRBV19 and TRBJ2-2, with TRBD1 identical over 7 bases. V lost 4 bases and J lost 6; bases outside the gene matches: 5. The germline V gene encodes CDR1 LNHDA and CDR2 SQIVND (reference sequence). There are 14 residues in the CDR3. This chain's CDR3 is CASSTTTGPGELFF. The CDR3 coding sequence is TGTGCCAGTAGTACCACGACAGGGCCCGGGGAGCTGTTTTTT.

In its sample, this clonotype was seen a few times. The V and J genes are TRBV6-6 and TRBJ2-2, with D hard to call. Germline values: CDR1 MNHNY, CDR2 SVGAGI (reference sequence). Trimming cost V 6 bases and J 3 bases, with 17 bases left between them. The CDR3 covers 16 residues. The CDR3 bases are TGTGCCAGCAGCCCCAGTAGGCTCGGGTACACCGGGGAGCTGTTTTTT. It translates to CASSPSRLGYTGELFF.

This clonotype has only a few counts. This chain joins TRBV7-2 and TRBJ2-6; D is unresolved. Per the germline V gene, CDR1 is SGHTA and CDR2 is FQGNSA. Trimming removed 8 bases at V and 0 bases at J, with 14 bases between. The CDR3 spans 16 residues. CDR3 sequence reads: CASCPPRASGANVLTF. The CDR3 DNA follows: TGTGCCAGCTGCCCCCCAAGGGCCTCTGGGGCCAACGTCCTGACTTTC.

This clonotype occurred a few times. V is TRBV29-1 and J is TRBJ2-1; weak D call: TRBD2 (5 bases). The CDR3 is 14 residues long. V lost 3 bases and J 0 bases, leaving 9 bases between the germline ends. CDR1 is SQVTM and CDR2 is ANQGSEA in the germline V gene. The CDR3 sequence: CSVEGGSSYNEQFF. The CDR3 nucleotides read TGCAGCGTTGAGGGTGGGAGCTCCTACAATGAGCAGTTCTTC.

The chain joins TRBV12-3 or TRBV12-4 to TRBJ2-1; 7 bases map to TRBD1. This CDR3 has 14 amino acids. J lost 7 bases, V lost 6 bases, and 9 bases had no gene match. The CDR3 loop reads CASRGQSPINEQFF. In DNA, the CDR3 is TGTGCCAGCAGGGGACAGAGTCCTATTAATGAGCAGTTCTTC.

The chain recombines TRBV9 with TRBJ1-1, with 7 bases fitting TRBD1. The CDR3 extends over 12 amino acids. Looked up from germline, CDR1 is SGDLS and CDR2 is YYNGEE. V lost 0 bases and J lost 9; bases outside the gene matches: 2. The CDR3 loop reads CASSVGGQKAFF. Written as DNA, the CDR3 is TGTGCCAGCAGCGTAGGGGGACAGAAAGCTTTCTTT.

V is TRBV10-1 and J is TRBJ2-7; D gene uncertain. Germline V gives CDR1 WNHNN, CDR2 SYGVQD (reference sequence). V lost 5 bases to trimming and J lost 3 bases, with 8 bases between them. The CDR3 extends over 12 amino acids. The CDR3 protein is CASSQASYEQYV. CDR3 DNA sequence: TGCGCCAGCAGTCAGGCCAGCTACGAGCAGTACGTC.

The chain carries TRBV7-6 and TRBJ1-5; tentative D call: TRBD1 (6 bases). Trimming removed 1 base at V and 8 bases at J, with 18 bases between. The CDR3 is 16 amino acids. Germline CDR1 SGHVS, CDR2 FNYEAQ. CDR3 DNA sequence: TGTGCCAGCAGCTTAGGCCCTGAGGGGGGCGGGGAGCCCCAGCATTTT. Its translation: CASSLGPEGGGEPQHF.

This clonotype appeared a few times. This rearrangement joins TRBV5-1 to TRBJ2-3; D may be TRBD1 (5 bases). The CDR3 runs to 15 residues. Germline V gene data show CDR1 as SGHRS and CDR2 as YFSETQ. With 1 base removed from V and 0 bases from J, the gap between germline ends came to 9 bases. The CDR3 nucleotides are TGCGCCAGCAGCTTGACGCAGGGTAGCACAGATACGCAGTATTTT. Residues: CASSLTQGSTDTQYF.

This rearrangement joins TRBV12-3 or TRBV12-4 to TRBJ2-3, with D possibly being TRBD2 (6 bases). The V end lost 0 bases, the J end lost 5 bases, and 18 bases lay between the germline ends. This CDR3 has 17 amino acids. The CDR3 DNA is TGTGCCAGCAGTTTAGCGTATTTAGAATCGGAGGGAGATACGCAGTATTTT. Amino acids: CASSLAYLESEGDTQYF.

The chain has TRBV11-2 and TRBJ2-1; TRBD2 matches at 9 bases. Germline trimming cut 3 bases from V and 3 bases from J; bases unmatched to any gene: 3. This CDR3 is 15 amino acids long. Germline-derived CDR1 and CDR2 are SGHAT and FQNNGV. The CDR3: CASSLGLADYNEQFF. The CDR3, as DNA: TGTGCCAGCAGCTTGGGACTAGCAGACTACAATGAGCAGTTCTTC.